This T cell receptor beta chain emerged from a study of CD8 T cells in ankylosing spondylitis. Study-level results: A motif in TCR beta, a set of about 8 highly homologous variants, appeared characteristic of ankylosing spondylitis blood. In synovial fluid and blood from reactive arthritis, some motif variants were previously reported. With a CD8+ phenotype, disease-linked clones were relatively rare in peripheral blood.

Concerning this clonotype: The antigen is not known.

TCRdb analysed the 5' RACE reads with MiXCR anew, one entry per CDR3 protein. Among more than 300,000 distinct CDR3 sequences, 8% were seen once, and the ten largest hold more than 12%. The CDR3 has 15 amino acids. V was cut by 4 bases and J by 5 bases, with 16 bases left in between. Germline V CDR1 and CDR2: SNHLY, FYNNEI. The chain carries TRBV2 and TRBJ2-3; D is possibly TRBD1 or TRBD2 (6 bases each). The receptor was isolated from a male donor with ankylosing spondylitis. Input material: blood, either unsorted or a sorted T cell fraction (not recorded which). The CDR3 sequence: CASSAQSRGGDTQYF. In DNA form, the CDR3 reads TGTGCCAGCAGTGCGCAGTCCAGGGGAGGAGATACGCAGTATTTT.